The sample holds a few counts of the clone carrying this TCR beta chain. This entry belongs to a study of CD8+ T cells in alopecia areata. Treatment meaning: oral pan-JAK inhibitor, 5-10 mg twice daily. Once RNA had been extracted, it was reverse transcribed into cDNA to act as the sequencing template. Only in-frame clones appear in the TCRdb table, and some are missing; sequencing was by immunoSEQ multiplex PCR. The sample lists about 180,000 clones, approximately 51% occurring once. Germline V CDR1 and CDR2: ENHRY, SYGVKD. The CDR3 is 13 residues long. V lost 3 bases, J lost 1 base, and 6 bases lay in between.

The input for sequencing was CD8+ T cells sorted from blood, taken at week 52, from a patient treated with tofacitinib. The V and J genes are TRBV10-3 and TRBJ1-1; D uncertain. This clonotype was sampled from a human donor with alopecia areata. CDR3 in DNA: TGTGCCATCAGTGAAACGGCGAACACTGAAGCTTTCTTT. Protein product: CAISETANTEAFF.